Reported below is one T cell receptor beta chain. Trimming stripped 4 bases from V and 4 bases from J, with 17 bases between. The CDR3 has 16 amino acids. The germline V gene encodes CDR1 SGHRS and CDR2 YFSETQ. Assay: immunoSEQ multiplex PCR; the TCRdb copy retains only in-frame clones and omits some. Counted here are about 380,000 clones, roughly 94% occurring once; the ten biggest clones make up roughly 0.02%. The source of the sample is a study of shared T cell receptors in the human thymus. The sequenced material came from thymocytes. The origin of this receptor is a human donor. The V call is TRBV5-1, the J call TRBJ2-2; TRBD2 is a possible D gene (5 bases). CDR3 loop: CASSPVVATITGELFF. DNA of the CDR3: TGCGCCAGCAGCCCCGTGGTAGCGACGATCACCGGGGAGCTGTTTTTT.